Below, 21 T cell receptor beta chains from the same sample are listed, as sequenced in a study of blood T cell repertoires in COVID-19 (dated by TCRdb to about 2020). Library preparation employed the immunoSEQ multiplex PCR assay. TCRdb holds this immuneACCESS table with in-frame rearrangements only. Some clones are missing; in checked studies, unresolved V genes explain under half, and the rest has no known cause. In this sample the table shows 300,000 to 350,000 clones, roughly 89% of which occur a single time. Clones ranked in the top ten supply roughly 3.4% of the sample. Sequencing was carried out using peripheral blood. These receptors originate from a woman between 18 and 29 years old who had recovered from COVID-19.

The CDR3 region is CASSYWTGEKLFF. As DNA, the CDR3 is TGTGCCAGCAGCTACTGGACAGGCGAAAAACTGTTTTTT. The chain combines TRBV11-3 with TRBJ1-4; TRBD1 matches at 7 bases. Looked up from germline, CDR1 is SGHNT and CDR2 is YENEEA. CDR3 length equals 13 residues. V lost 4 bases, J lost 8 bases, and 4 bases stayed unmatched.

This chain's CDR3 is CASSKVRQKNTEAFF. CDR3 sequence (DNA): TGTGCCAGCAGCAAAGTACGACAGAAGAACACTGAAGCTTTCTTT. The chain employs TRBV21-1 and TRBJ1-1; TRBD1, the table's D call, was not compared with the DNA. TRBV21-1 is a pseudogene segment. The CDR3 totals 15 residues.

This clone was seen a single time. The chain uses TRBV6-5 and TRBJ2-2; a possible D gene is TRBD2 (6 bases). The V and J ends lost 6 bases and 2 bases respectively, with 7 bases between them. This CDR3 is built from 13 residues. The germline V gene has CDR1 MNHEY and CDR2 SVGAGI. Here the CDR3 reads CASSGGNTGELFF. DNA for the CDR3: TGTGCCAGCAGCGGGGGTAACACCGGGGAGCTGTTTTTT.

This rearrangement joins TRBV6-5 to TRBJ1-1; 7 nucleotides line up with TRBD1. This CDR3 has 14 residues. Trimming at V came to 0 bases and at J to 3 bases, leaving 1 base not matched to a gene. The germline V gene encodes CDR1 MNHEY and CDR2 SVGAGI. As DNA, the CDR3 is TGTGCCAGCAGTTACTCAACAGGGGACACTGAAGCTTTCTTT. It codes for CASSYSTGDTEAFF.

The chain recombines TRBV29-1 with TRBJ1-5; TRBD1 might be the D (5 bases). Germline-derived CDR1 and CDR2 are SQVTM and ANQGSEA. The CDR3 spans 13 residues. V lost 6 bases and J lost 1, with 10 bases in between. The CDR3 sequence: CSVRQTSNQPQHF. Here the CDR3 DNA reads TGCAGCGTGCGACAGACCAGCAATCAGCCCCAGCATTTT. Combining the CDR3 with reference TRBV29-1 and TRBJ1-5 gives the whole variable domain SAVISQKPSRDICQRGTSLTIQCQVDSQVTMMFWYRQQPGQSLTLIATANQGSEATYESGFVIDKFPISRPNLTFSTLTVSNMSPEDSSIYLCSVRQTSNQPQHFGDGTRLSIL.

The CDR3 reads CASSSDLGTASTDTQYF. The CDR3 nucleotides read TGTGCCAGCAGCTCCGACTTAGGGACAGCTAGCACAGATACGCAGTATTTT. The rearrangement uses TRBV11-2 and TRBJ2-3, with 7 bases that match TRBD1. The CDR3 sequence is 17 residues long. Unmatched junction bases numbered 10, after V lost 4 bases and J lost 0 bases. The germline V gene has CDR1 SGHAT and CDR2 FQNNGV. Full variable domain (missing parts from reference TRBV11-2 and TRBJ2-3): EAGVAQSPRYKIIEKRQSVAFWCNPISGHATLYWYQQILGQGPKLLIQFQNNGVVDDSQLPKDRFSAERLKGVDSTLKIQPAKLEDSAVYLCASSSDLGTASTDTQYFGPGTRLTVL.

The count of this clone is one. The V and J genes are TRBV9 and TRBJ2-1; 12 bases are a match to TRBD2. CDR3 size: 15 residues. J lost 2 bases, V lost 3 bases, and 0 bases had no gene match. Per the germline V gene, CDR1 is SGDLS and CDR2 is YYNGEE. The DNA for the CDR3 is TGTGCCAGCAGCGCTAGCGGGAGGGCCTACAATGAGCAGTTCTTC. As protein: CASSASGRAYNEQFF. The variable domain in full, completed from reference TRBV9 and TRBJ2-1, reads DSGVTQTPKHLITATGQRVTLRCSPRSGDLSVYWYQQSLDQGLQFLIQYYNGEERAKGNILERFSAQQFPDLHSELNLSSLELGDSALYFCASSASGRAYNEQFFGPGTRLTVL.

The V gene is TRBV29-1, the J gene TRBJ2-1; 8 bases line up with TRBD2. J gave up 1 base and V 4 bases, and 6 bases lay outside the gene matches. The CDR3 sequence is 15 residues long. Germline V lookup: CDR1 SQVTM, CDR2 ANQGSEA. In nucleotides, the CDR3 is TGCAGCGTTGGGAAGCGGGAGTTATCCTACAATGAGCAGTTCTTC. Its protein product is CSVGKRELSYNEQFF.

The chain recombines TRBV7-2 with TRBJ1-2, with a weak D call TRBD1 (5 bases). V gave up 5 bases and J gave up 5 bases, with 9 bases separating them. CDR1 is SGHTA and CDR2 is FQGNSA in the germline V gene. This CDR3 is built from 12 residues. In nucleotides, the CDR3 is TGTGCCAGCAGCCCCCGACAGTATGGCTACACCTTC. Amino acids: CASSPRQYGYTF.

The rearrangement joins TRBV7-8 to TRBJ1-6; no clear D gene. The germline V and J ends were trimmed by 2 bases and 10 bases, with 18 bases remaining between them. CDR1 is SGHVS, CDR2 FQNEAQ, per germline. The CDR3 consists of 16 residues. The CDR3 coding sequence is TGTGCCAGCAGCTTAAGTGTTGGACTTTTGGACTCACCCCTCCACTTT. Translated, it gives CASSLSVGLLDSPLHF.

J is TRBJ2-7 and V is TRBV23-1, with D unclear. TRBV23-1 carries the ORF label, with uncertain function. V was shortened by 10 bases and J by 4 bases, with 14 bases between the two germline ends. The CDR3 length is 12 residues. The CDR3 protein is CATTWAFYEQYV. In nucleotides, the CDR3 is TGCGCCACCACGTGGGCATTTTACGAGCAGTACGTC.

This clone has just one count. This chain connects TRBV6-5 to TRBJ1-1, with a weak D call TRBD1 (6 bases). Looked up from germline, CDR1 is MNHEY and CDR2 is SVGAGI. V was trimmed by 6 bases and J by 0 bases, leaving 11 bases between them. This CDR3 has 14 amino acids. CDR3 region: CASRIGQLNTEAFF. CDR3 coding DNA: TGTGCCAGCAGGATAGGACAGCTGAACACTGAAGCTTTCTTT.

The V call is TRBV6-2 or TRBV6-3, the J call TRBJ2-7, with a possible D match to TRBD1 (6 bases). The V and J ends lost 5 bases and 4 bases respectively, with 18 bases between them. Germline V gene lookup returns CDR1 MNHEY and CDR2 SVGEGT. The CDR3 runs to 15 residues. CDR3 sequence: CASSSQWGRGYEQYV. The CDR3 DNA sequence: TGTGCCAGCAGTAGTCAGTGGGGCAGGGGATACGAGCAGTACGTC.

The chain recombines TRBV15 with TRBJ2-3; 11 nucleotides align to TRBD2. Losses at the gene ends were 4 bases for V and 6 bases for J; bases not matched to a gene: 9. CDR1 and CDR2 (germline): LNHNV, YYDKDF (reference sequence). The CDR3 is made up of 16 amino acids. The CDR3: CATSTMSGTSGDTQYF. The CDR3 DNA is TGTGCCACCAGCACCATGTCCGGGACTAGCGGTGATACGCAGTATTTT.

V and J are TRBV6-2 or TRBV6-3 and TRBJ1-2, with D possibly being TRBD1 (5 bases). This CDR3 has 13 amino acids. Looked up from germline, CDR1 is MNHEY and CDR2 is SVGEGT. The germline V and J ends were trimmed by 2 bases and 5 bases, with 9 bases remaining between them. The CDR3: CASSYGAGYGYTF. The DNA of the CDR3 is TGTGCCAGCAGTTACGGGGCTGGGTATGGCTACACCTTC.

The chain links TRBV5-5 to TRBJ2-5; possibly TRBD2 for D (6 bases). The CDR3 loop spans 16 amino acids. V lost 4 bases and J lost 3, with 19 bases in between. The germline V gene has CDR1 SGHKS and CDR2 YYEKEE (reference sequence). The CDR3 DNA reads as TGTGCCAGCAGCCCGGTGCCCCGGGAGATAGAAGAGACCCAGTACTTC. Its translation is CASSPVPREIEETQYF. The full variable domain, its missing parts supplied by reference TRBV5-5 and TRBJ2-5, is DAGVTQSPTHLIKTRGQQVTLRCSPISGHKSVSWYQQVLGQGPQFIFQYYEKEERGRGNFPDRFSARQFPNYSSELNVNALLLGDSALYLCASSPVPREIEETQYFGPGTRLLVL.

The chain recombines TRBV19 with TRBJ2-7; 8 bases agree with TRBD1. This CDR3 is 17 amino acids long. CDR1 is LNHDA, CDR2 SQIVND, per germline (reference sequence). J lost 3 bases, V lost 7 bases, and 17 bases had no gene match. The DNA of the CDR3 is TGTGCCAGTATGGGGGCAGGGGGCTCCTCCGGACACTACGAGCAGTACGTC. It is translated as CASMGAGGSSGHYEQYV.

This chain joins TRBV9 and TRBJ1-1; D is perhaps TRBD1 (5 bases). The CDR3 spans 13 residues. The germline CDR1 and CDR2 sequences are SGDLS and YYNGEE. The V gene lost 6 bases and the J gene lost 11 bases, with 20 bases spanning the gap. This chain's CDR3 is CASNPGGSGGAFF. CDR3 coding DNA: TGTGCCAGCAACCCTGGGGGTTCGGGGGGGGCTTTCTTT.

The V call is TRBV2, the J call TRBJ1-1, with TRBD1 as a possible D gene (5 bases). Germline CDR1 SNHLY, CDR2 FYNNEI. The CDR3 consists of 13 residues. V was clipped by 4 bases and J by 4 bases, with 10 bases between them. DNA of the CDR3: TGTGCCAGCAGTGTCTTGCAGGGCACTGAAGCTTTCTTT. Its protein is CASSVLQGTEAFF. Full variable domain (remainder filled in from reference TRBV2 and TRBJ1-1): EPEVTQTPSHQVTQMGQEVILRCVPISNHLYFYWYRQILGQKVEFLVSFYNNEISEKSEIFDDQFSVERPDGSNFTLKIRSTKLEDSAMYFCASSVLQGTEAFFGQGTRLTVV.

V is TRBV28 and J is TRBJ1-1; unclear D gene. CDR3 size: 14 residues. CDR1 MDHEN and CDR2 SYDVKM come from the germline V gene. V was shortened by 3 bases and J by 3 bases, with 11 bases between the two germline ends. This CDR3 reads CASSFGGRDTEAFF. CDR3 DNA: TGTGCCAGCAGTTTTGGAGGGCGTGACACTGAAGCTTTCTTT.

This clone has a count of ten or more. V is TRBV29-1 and J is TRBJ1-1, with D hard to call. V was cut by 7 bases and J by 0 bases, with 9 bases left in between. Germline-derived CDR1 and CDR2 are SQVTM and ANQGSEA. The CDR3 length is 12 residues. CDR3 nucleotide sequence: TGCAGCGGTTTCTACCTGAACACTGAAGCTTTCTTT. Translation: CSGFYLNTEAFF.